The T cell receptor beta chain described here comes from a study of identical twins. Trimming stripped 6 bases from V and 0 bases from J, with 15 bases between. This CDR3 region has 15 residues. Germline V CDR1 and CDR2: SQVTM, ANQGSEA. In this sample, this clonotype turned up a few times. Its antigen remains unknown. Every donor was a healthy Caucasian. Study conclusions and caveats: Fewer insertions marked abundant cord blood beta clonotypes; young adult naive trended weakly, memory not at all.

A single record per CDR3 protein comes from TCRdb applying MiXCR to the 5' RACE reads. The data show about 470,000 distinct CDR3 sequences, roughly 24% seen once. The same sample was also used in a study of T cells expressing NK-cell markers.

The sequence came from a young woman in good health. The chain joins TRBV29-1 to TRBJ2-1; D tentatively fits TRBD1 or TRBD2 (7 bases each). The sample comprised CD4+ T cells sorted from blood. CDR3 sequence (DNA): TGCAGCGTCCCAGCGGGGACAGCCTCCTACAATGAGCAGTTCTTC. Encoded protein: CSVPAGTASYNEQFF.